A selection of T cell receptor beta chains follows, all from one sample in a study of T cells after posttransplantation cyclophosphamide. Sequenced by immunoSEQ multiplex PCR; TCRdb stores in-frame clones only, minus some. The table has about 11,000 clones, about 89% seen once; the top ten hold roughly a quarter. Material: CD4+ T cells sorted from PBMCs, obtained after allogeneic stem cell transplant with posttransplant cyclophosphamide. Every receptor here comes from a young adult male patient who received an allogeneic stem cell transplant from a related donor, was CMV-positive, and had acute GVHD only. The T cells may partly be graft donor cells. CDR3s include the opening cysteine and the closing phenylalanine or tryptophan. The order of the fields is D gene, V gene, clone size, J gene, CDR3 protein, CDR3 DNA. D genes are given only for firm matches. For some rows the clone size is stated as once, few or many, or as a class when expanded; others skip it.

D: TRBD2; V: TRBV5-1; size: once; J: TRBJ2-5; CDR3: CASSPGLALGYQETQYF; DNA: TGCGCCAGCAGCCCGGGACTAGCGCTGGGGTACCAAGAGACCCAGTACTTC
D: TRBD1; V: TRBV6-5; size: .; J: TRBJ1-2; CDR3: CASSYQGARGYTF; DNA: TGTGCCAGCAGTTATCAGGGGGCGCGTGGCTACACCTTC
D: .; V: TRBV5-4; size: .; J: TRBJ2-3; CDR3: CASSLAGSTDTQYF; DNA: TGTGCCAGCAGCTTGGCGGGATCCACAGATACGCAGTATTTT
D: .; V: TRBV27; size: .; J: TRBJ1-2; CDR3: CASSLRSPSVGYTF; DNA: TGTGCCAGCAGTTTACGGTCCCCCTCGGTTGGCTACACCTTC
D: .; V: TRBV4-2; size: .; J: TRBJ2-3; CDR3: CASSFTLGTDTQYF; DNA: TGTGCCAGCAGCTTCACCCTAGGCACAGATACGCAGTATTTT
D: TRBD2; V: TRBV15; size: .; J: TRBJ2-1; CDR3: CATTVTGGYNEQFF; DNA: TGTGCCACCACGGTCACGGGGGGCTACAATGAGCAGTTCTTC
D: .; V: TRBV5-1; size: .; J: TRBJ2-2; CDR3: CASSAGQSNTGELFF; DNA: TGCGCCAGCAGCGCGGGACAGTCGAACACCGGGGAGCTGTTTTTT
D: TRBD1; V: TRBV6-5; size: .; J: TRBJ1-1; CDR3: CASSSNRGLTEAFF; DNA: TGTGCCAGCAGCTCCAACAGGGGTTTGACTGAAGCTTTCTTT
D: .; V: TRBV4-1; size: .; J: TRBJ1-2; CDR3: CASSPREGRGYTF; DNA: TGCGCCAGCAGCCCCCGCGAGGGCCGTGGCTACACCTTC
D: .; V: TRBV5-6; size: .; J: TRBJ2-3; CDR3: CASSLADITDTQYF; DNA: TGTGCCAGCAGCTTGGCCGACATCACAGATACGCAGTATTTT
D: .; V: TRBV7-2; size: .; J: TRBJ2-2; CDR3: CASSGEGGAGELFF; DNA: TGTGCCAGCAGCGGCGAGGGGGGGGCCGGGGAGCTGTTTTTT
D: .; V: TRBV11-2; size: once; J: TRBJ2-1; CDR3: CASTTGRAGYNEQFF; DNA: TGTGCCAGCACCACTGGGCGGGCCGGGTACAATGAGCAGTTCTTC
D: .; V: TRBV11-2; size: .; J: TRBJ2-7; CDR3: CASSLERVSYEQYF; DNA: TGTGCCAGCAGCTTAGAGCGGGTGTCTTACGAGCAGTACTTC
D: .; V: TRBV4-2; size: .; J: TRBJ1-1; CDR3: CASSQARGTEAFF; DNA: TGTGCCAGCAGCCAAGCCAGAGGAACTGAAGCTTTCTTT
D: .; V: TRBV6-5; size: once; J: TRBJ2-2; CDR3: CASSFRLANTGELFF; DNA: TGTGCCAGCAGTTTTCGGCTAGCGAACACCGGGGAGCTGTTTTTT
D: TRBD1; V: TRBV4-1; size: .; J: TRBJ2-7; CDR3: CASSGTGPYEQYF; DNA: TGCGCCAGCAGCGGGACAGGCCCCTACGAGCAGTACTTC
D: TRBD1; V: TRBV10-3; size: .; J: TRBJ1-1; CDR3: CAISKERQGHTEAFF; DNA: TGTGCCATCAGCAAAGAGCGACAGGGCCACACTGAAGCTTTCTTT
D: TRBD1; V: TRBV6-5; size: .; J: TRBJ1-2; CDR3: CASRTLQGNYGYTF; DNA: TGTGCCAGCAGAACCCTACAGGGGAACTATGGCTACACCTTC
D: TRBD1; V: TRBV28; size: .; J: TRBJ1-2; CDR3: CASRWDSLYGYTF; DNA: TGTGCCAGCAGGTGGGACAGCCTATATGGCTACACCTTC
D: .; V: TRBV5-1; size: .; J: TRBJ1-2; CDR3: CASSLGSRGSYGYTF; DNA: TGCGCCAGCAGCTTAGGGTCAAGAGGGAGCTATGGCTACACCTTC
D: .; V: TRBV11-1; size: .; J: TRBJ2-3; CDR3: CASSLAGGPTDTQYF; DNA: TGTGCCAGCAGCTTAGCCGGGGGGCCCACAGATACGCAGTATTTT
D: .; V: TRBV19; size: .; J: TRBJ2-3; CDR3: CASSIVPWQGRKDTQYF; DNA: TGTGCCAGTAGTATAGTTCCTTGGCAGGGTAGAAAAGATACGCAGTATTTT
D: .; V: TRBV18; size: .; J: TRBJ1-2; CDR3: CASSPDAGYYGYTF; DNA: TGTGCCAGCTCACCCGACGCGGGGTACTATGGCTACACCTTC
D: TRBD2; V: TRBV4-1; size: .; J: TRBJ2-1; CDR3: CASSQILAETYNEQFF; DNA: TGCGCCAGCAGTCAGATCCTAGCGGAGACATACAATGAGCAGTTCTTC
D: TRBD1; V: TRBV29-1; size: .; J: TRBJ1-2; CDR3: CSVAGQGHGYTF; DNA: TGCAGCGTTGCCGGACAGGGGCATGGCTACACCTTC
D: .; V: TRBV30; size: .; J: TRBJ1-3; CDR3: CAWSVEGRLGGNTIYF; DNA: TGTGCCTGGAGTGTGGAGGGGCGGTTGGGAGGAAACACCATATATTTT
D: .; V: TRBV18; size: .; J: TRBJ1-2; CDR3: CASSPGLTNYGYTF; DNA: TGTGCCAGCTCACCAGGTCTAACTAACTATGGCTACACCTTC
D: TRBD2; V: TRBV19; size: .; J: TRBJ2-3; CDR3: CASSRSLSGGLSTDTQYF; DNA: TGTGCCAGTAGTCGGTCCCTTAGCGGGGGGCTCAGCACAGATACGCAGTATTTT
D: TRBD2; V: TRBV5-4; size: once; J: TRBJ2-3; CDR3: CASSSPTAGVTDTQYF; DNA: TGTGCCAGCAGCTCGCCGACAGCGGGGGTCACAGATACGCAGTATTTT
D: TRBD1; V: TRBV27; size: .; J: TRBJ1-2; CDR3: CASSPSGTAYGYTF; DNA: TGTGCCAGCAGTCCCTCCGGGACAGCCTATGGCTACACCTTC
D: TRBD2; V: TRBV6-1; size: .; J: TRBJ2-1; CDR3: CASSETVAGRYNEQFF; DNA: TGTGCCAGCAGTGAAACCGTAGCGGGGCGCTACAATGAGCAGTTCTTC
D: .; V: TRBV6-6; size: .; J: TRBJ1-6; CDR3: CASRLLRSPLHF; DNA: TGTGCCAGCAGATTACTGAGGTCACCCCTCCACTTT
D: .; V: TRBV7-9; size: .; J: TRBJ2-7; CDR3: CASSPCLSAYEQYF; DNA: TGTGCCAGCAGCCCCTGTTTGTCCGCCTACGAGCAGTACTTC
D: .; V: TRBV4-2; size: .; J: TRBJ1-1; CDR3: CASSRLGGMNTEAFF; DNA: TGTGCCAGCAGCCGACTGGGGGGAATGAACACTGAAGCTTTCTTT
D: TRBD1; V: TRBV15; size: .; J: TRBJ1-2; CDR3: CATSRDMDRAGYTF; DNA: TGTGCCACCAGCAGAGACATGGACAGGGCTGGCTACACCTTC
D: TRBD1; V: TRBV5-4; size: few; J: TRBJ2-4; CDR3: CASSRQGGKNIQYF; DNA: TGTGCCAGCAGCAGACAGGGGGGCAAAAACATTCAGTACTTC
D: .; V: TRBV7-9; size: .; J: TRBJ1-6; CDR3: CASSSRSGVRNSPLHF; DNA: TGTGCCAGCAGCTCCCGATCGGGGGTTAGGAATTCACCCCTCCACTTT
D: .; V: TRBV27; size: .; J: TRBJ1-6; CDR3: CASSSTQVFGDSPLHF; DNA: TGTGCCAGCAGTTCCACCCAGGTATTCGGGGATTCGCCCCTCCACTTT
D: TRBD1; V: TRBV28; size: few; J: TRBJ1-2; CDR3: CASSSGTGGAIGGYTF; DNA: TGTGCCAGCAGTTCCGGGACAGGGGGCGCGATCGGTGGCTACACCTTC
D: .; V: TRBV6-1; size: .; J: TRBJ1-5; CDR3: CASSVSVYSNQPQHF; DNA: TGTGCCAGCAGTGTGTCGGTCTATAGCAATCAGCCCCAGCATTTT
D: .; V: TRBV29-1; size: .; J: TRBJ1-1; CDR3: CSVERGADTEAFF; DNA: TGCAGCGTTGAACGGGGGGCGGACACTGAAGCTTTCTTT
D: TRBD1; V: TRBV4-1; size: .; J: TRBJ2-5; CDR3: CASSQMDRGETQYF; DNA: TGCGCCAGCAGCCAAATGGACAGGGGGGAGACCCAGTACTTC
D: TRBD1; V: TRBV5-6; size: .; J: TRBJ2-7; CDR3: CASSLFGQGENEQYF; DNA: TGTGCCAGCAGCTTGTTCGGACAGGGAGAAAACGAGCAGTACTTC
D: TRBD1; V: TRBV9; size: once; J: TRBJ1-2; CDR3: CASSVDNRGGHGYTF; DNA: TGTGCCAGCAGCGTAGATAACAGGGGGGGTCATGGCTACACCTTC
D: .; V: TRBV14; size: .; J: TRBJ1-2; CDR3: CASSQDLAGNYGYTF; DNA: TGTGCCAGCAGCCAAGATCTCGCAGGGAACTATGGCTACACCTTC